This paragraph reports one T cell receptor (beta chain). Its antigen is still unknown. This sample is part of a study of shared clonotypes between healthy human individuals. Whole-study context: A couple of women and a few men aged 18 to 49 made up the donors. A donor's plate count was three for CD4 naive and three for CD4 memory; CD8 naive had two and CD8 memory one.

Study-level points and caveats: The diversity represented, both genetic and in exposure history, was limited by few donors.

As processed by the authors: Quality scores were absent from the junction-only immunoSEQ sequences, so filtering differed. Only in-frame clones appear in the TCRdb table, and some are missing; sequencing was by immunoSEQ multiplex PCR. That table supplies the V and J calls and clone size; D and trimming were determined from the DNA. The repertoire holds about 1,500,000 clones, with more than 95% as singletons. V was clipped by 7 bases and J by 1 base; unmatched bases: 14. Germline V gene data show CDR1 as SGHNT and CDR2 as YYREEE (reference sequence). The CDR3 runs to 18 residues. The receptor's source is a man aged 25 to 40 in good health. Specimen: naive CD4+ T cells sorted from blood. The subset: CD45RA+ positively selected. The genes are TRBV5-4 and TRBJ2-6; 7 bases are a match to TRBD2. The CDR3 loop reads CASAVKLASRSGANVLTF. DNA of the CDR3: TGTGCCAGCGCAGTCAAACTAGCGAGTCGATCTGGGGCCAACGTCCTGACTTTC.